These 14 T cell receptor beta chains share one sample of origin, sequenced in a study of beta chain features in type 1 diabetes. Every bit of the isolated RNA underwent reverse transcription, so sequencing read expressed TCRB transcripts. Clones were read by immunoSEQ multiplex PCR, and TCRdb kept only the in-frame ones, dropping some. The table has 550,000 to 850,000 clones, around an eighth seen once; the top ten hold 0.022%. Their antigen targets remain unknown. Study-level results: Shortening that was moderate but significant affected the TCRB CDR3s of Type 1 diabetes patients in all four CD4+ subsets.

The sequenced material came from naive CD4+ T cells from blood. These receptors all come from a man between 18 and 29 years old with type 1 diabetes.

This clone has more than one count but fewer than ten. V usage is TRBV6-5 and J usage is TRBJ1-1, with D perhaps matching TRBD1 (5 bases). Germline loops: CDR1 MNHEY, CDR2 SVGAGI. Trimming shortened V by 11 bases and J by 5 bases, and 9 bases separated the two germline ends. This CDR3 spans 10 amino acids. The chain's CDR3 is CASGLTEAFF. The CDR3 nucleotides are TGTGCCTCAGGGTTGACTGAAGCTTTCTTT.

This chain connects TRBV5-1 to TRBJ2-1; possibly TRBD1 for D (6 bases). The germline V gene has CDR1 SGHRS and CDR2 YFSETQ. This CDR3 region has 16 residues. Trimming shortened V by 1 base and J by 7 bases, and 18 bases separated the two germline ends. CDR3: CASSLTVGQTGNEQFF. The CDR3 DNA is TGCGCCAGCAGCTTGACTGTGGGACAAACGGGGAATGAGCAGTTCTTC.

The V call is TRBV30, the J call TRBJ2-5, with unresolved D. Trimming took off 5 bases at V and 1 base at J, with 8 bases between the two ends. This CDR3 comprises 12 residues. Germline V gene sequence: CDR1 GTSNPN, CDR2 SVGIG (reference sequence). DNA of the CDR3: TGTGCCTGGGGTGACACCCAAGAGACCCAGTACTTC. Amino acid sequence: CAWGDTQETQYF.

Only one count was recorded for this clone. The chain links TRBV30 to TRBJ1-4; D perhaps matches TRBD1 (6 bases). In germline, CDR1 is GTSNPN, CDR2 SVGIG (reference sequence). The CDR3 is made up of 14 amino acids. V was trimmed by 2 bases and J by 8 bases, leaving 15 bases between them. CDR3 in amino acids: CAWSLQGVREKLFF. CDR3 DNA: TGTGCCTGGAGTCTACAGGGTGTGAGGGAAAAACTGTTTTTT.

This clone was observed a handful of times. The rearrangement uses TRBV7-9 and TRBJ2-5; maybe TRBD2 (5 bases). This CDR3 is 15 amino acids long. Germline CDR1 is SEHNR and CDR2 is FQNEAQ (reference sequence). Trimming shortened V by 7 bases and J by 4 bases, and 19 bases separated the two germline ends. The CDR3 nucleotides read TGTGCCAGCACCCTATTTAGGACTGGCGGAGAGACCCAGTACTTC. Encoded protein: CASTLFRTGGETQYF.

The rearrangement uses TRBV7-2 and TRBJ2-7; possibly TRBD1 for D (5 bases). Germline V gives CDR1 SGHTA, CDR2 FQGNSA. This CDR3 contains 12 residues. V gave up 7 bases and J gave up 2 bases, with 9 bases separating them. The CDR3 protein is CASTQGPYEQYF. Written as DNA, the CDR3 is TGTGCCAGCACCCAGGGCCCCTACGAGCAGTACTTC.

The chain carries TRBV7-2 and TRBJ2-3; weak D call: TRBD2 (5 bases). The ends were cut back, 4 bases at V and 6 bases at J, with 8 bases in the middle. The CDR3 length is 12 residues. Germline V CDR1 and CDR2: SGHTA, FQGNSA. CDR3 region: CASSSRRDTQYF. CDR3 in DNA: TGTGCCAGCAGCTCAAGGAGGGATACGCAGTATTTT.

This clone was picked up a small number of times. The genes are TRBV2 and TRBJ2-1, with TRBD2 matching 7 bases. This CDR3 is 13 amino acids long. With 9 bases clipped from V and 6 bases from J, the junction kept 8 bases outside the gene matches. Per the germline V gene, CDR1 is SNHLY and CDR2 is FYNNEI. Here the CDR3 reads CASHSGQGNEQFF. The DNA for the CDR3 is TGTGCCAGTCATAGCGGGCAGGGCAATGAGCAGTTCTTC.

The chain joins TRBV25-1 to TRBJ1-1, with unresolved D. Germline V CDR1 and CDR2: MGHDK, SYGVNS. The CDR3 loop spans 11 amino acids. Trimming removed 11 bases at V and 1 base at J, with 8 bases between. The DNA for the CDR3 is TGTGCCTCGGCAGGGAACACTGAAGCTTTCTTT. This encodes CASAGNTEAFF.

V gene TRBV10-3 combines with J gene TRBJ2-5; 9 nucleotides match TRBD1. There are 15 residues in the CDR3. Germline V gene data show CDR1 as ENHRY and CDR2 as SYGVKD. The V gene end was trimmed by 4 bases and the J gene end by 0 bases; junction bases not matched to a gene: 3. DNA of the CDR3: TGTGCCATCAGTGGGACAGGGGAGTACCAAGAGACCCAGTACTTC. It yields the protein CAISGTGEYQETQYF.

The genes are TRBV2 and TRBJ2-1; D possibly corresponds to TRBD1 (5 bases). V was trimmed by 0 bases and J by 7 bases, leaving 19 bases between them. The germline CDR1 and CDR2 sequences are SNHLY and FYNNEI. The CDR3 has 17 residues. CDR3: CASSEAHNRAGRNEQFF. The CDR3, as DNA: TGTGCCAGCAGTGAAGCCCATAATCGGGCAGGGCGGAATGAGCAGTTCTTC. Full variable domain (remainder filled in from reference TRBV2 and TRBJ2-1): EPEVTQTPSHQVTQMGQEVILRCVPISNHLYFYWYRQILGQKVEFLVSFYNNEISEKSEIFDDQFSVERPDGSNFTLKIRSTKLEDSAMYFCASSEAHNRAGRNEQFFGPGTRLTVL.

The rearrangement joins TRBV27 to TRBJ2-5; 8 nucleotides align to TRBD2. Germline V gene data show CDR1 as MNHEY and CDR2 as SMNVEV (reference sequence). With 2 bases clipped from V and 5 bases from J, the junction kept 1 base outside the gene matches. The CDR3 has 13 residues. The chain's CDR3 is CASSLREGETQYF. The CDR3 DNA reads as TGTGCCAGCAGTTTACGGGAGGGGGAGACCCAGTACTTC.

This clone turned up a few times. This chain joins TRBV18 and TRBJ2-7; 7 bases fit TRBD1. Germline lookup yields CDR1 KGHSH and CDR2 LQKENI. The J segment lost 0 bases and the V segment lost 1 base, leaving 6 bases of the junction unmatched. This CDR3 contains 16 residues. DNA of the CDR3: TGTGCCAGCTCACCACGGACAGGCCCGACCTCCTACGAGCAGTACTTC. Translating gives CASSPRTGPTSYEQYF.

This clone was observed a few times. The J gene is TRBJ2-2, the V gene TRBV5-1; unclear D gene. The V end lost 0 bases, the J end lost 10 bases, and 7 bases lay between the germline ends. Germline V lookup: CDR1 SGHRS, CDR2 YFSETQ. The CDR3 is 12 amino acids. The CDR3 DNA reads TGCGCCAGCAGCTTGGAGGCGGTGGAGCTGTTTTTT. Its protein product is CASSLEAVELFF.